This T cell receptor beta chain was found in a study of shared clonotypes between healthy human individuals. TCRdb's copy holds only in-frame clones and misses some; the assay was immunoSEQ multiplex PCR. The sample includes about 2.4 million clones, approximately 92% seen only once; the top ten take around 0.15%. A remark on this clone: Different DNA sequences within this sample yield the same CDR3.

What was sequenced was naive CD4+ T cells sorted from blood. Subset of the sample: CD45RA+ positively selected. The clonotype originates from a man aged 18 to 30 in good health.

CDR3 sequence: CASSTTGVRETQYF. CDR3 nucleotide sequence: TGTGCCAGTAGTACGACAGGGGTCCGGGAGACCCAGTACTTC. The chain recombines TRBV19 with TRBJ2-5, with 8 bases aligning to TRBD1. The CDR3 has 14 residues. Trimming took 4 bases from V and 5 from J; bases not matched to a gene: 6. Germline V gives CDR1 LNHDA, CDR2 SQIVND (reference sequence).